The 4 T cell receptor beta chains presented below share a single source sample, sequenced in a study of response to subunit inactivated influenza vaccine. TCRdb re-called the RT-PCR reads with MiXCR, one entry per CDR3 protein. Here the sample spans 400,000 to 650,000 distinct CDR3 sequences, approximately 7.8% being singletons. The starting material was PBMCs from blood, obtained around 25 months after vaccination. These receptor sequences come from a man aged 45-69 years who received an inactivated influenza vaccine.

Many counts were recorded for this clonotype. This chain joins TRBV7-2 and TRBJ1-5; 7 bases match TRBD1. The CDR3 length is 15 residues. The germline gives CDR1 SGHTA, CDR2 FQGNSA. V dropped 2 bases and J dropped 4; count of bases not matched to a gene: 5. CDR3 loop: CASSLFRGPNQPQHF. For the CDR3, the DNA is TGTGCCAGCAGCTTATTTAGGGGGCCAAATCAGCCCCAGCATTTT.

This clonotype was recorded at least ten times. The genes are TRBV7-8 and TRBJ2-7; 8 nucleotides agree with TRBD1. CDR3 size: 14 residues. CDR1 is SGHVS and CDR2 is FQNEAQ in the germline V gene. J lost 7 bases, V lost 5 bases, and 10 bases had no gene match. The CDR3 nucleotides are TGTGCCAGCAGCGAGTGGACAGGGACGGGAGAGCAGTACTTC. This gives the protein CASSEWTGTGEQYF.

This clonotype has a handful of counts. The genes are TRBV7-9 and TRBJ2-1; 7 bases align to TRBD1. The V gene's germline CDR1 is SEHNR and CDR2 FQNEAQ (reference sequence). CDR3 size: 15 residues. V gave up 2 bases and J gave up 9 bases; unmatched junction bases: 10. The CDR3 sequence: CASSLPQQGKVEQFF. The CDR3 DNA reads TGTGCCAGCAGCTTACCCCAACAGGGGAAGGTTGAGCAGTTCTTC. The full variable domain, rest sourced from reference TRBV7-9 and TRBJ2-1, is DTGVSQNPRHKITKRGQNVTFRCDPISEHNRLYWYRQTLGQGPEFLTYFQNEAQLEKSRLLSDRFSAERPKGSFSTLEIQRTEQGDSAMYLCASSLPQQGKVEQFFGPGTRLTVL.

This clonotype was detected once. A read error is possible here, since a much larger clone lies one base away. The rearrangement uses TRBV12-3 or TRBV12-4 and TRBJ2-3; D assignment may be TRBD1 or TRBD2 (5 bases each). This CDR3 is 14 amino acids long. CDR3 region: CASTQGPARDMQYF. As DNA, the CDR3 is TGTGCCAGCACTCAGGGCCCAGCGAGGGATATGCAGTATTTT.